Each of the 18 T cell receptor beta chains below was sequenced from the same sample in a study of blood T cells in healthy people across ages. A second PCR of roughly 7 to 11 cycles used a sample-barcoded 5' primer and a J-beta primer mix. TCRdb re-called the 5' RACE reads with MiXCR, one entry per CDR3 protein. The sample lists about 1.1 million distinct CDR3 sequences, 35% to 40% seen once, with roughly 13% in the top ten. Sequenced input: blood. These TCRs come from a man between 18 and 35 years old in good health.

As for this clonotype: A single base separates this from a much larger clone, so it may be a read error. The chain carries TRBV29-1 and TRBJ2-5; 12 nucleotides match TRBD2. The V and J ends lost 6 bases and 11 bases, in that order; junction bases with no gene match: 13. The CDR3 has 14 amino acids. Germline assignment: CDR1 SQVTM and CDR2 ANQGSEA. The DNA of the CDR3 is TGCAGCGTCCGGAGACTAGCGGGGGACAATGAGCAGTACTTC. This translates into CSVRRLAGDNEQYF.

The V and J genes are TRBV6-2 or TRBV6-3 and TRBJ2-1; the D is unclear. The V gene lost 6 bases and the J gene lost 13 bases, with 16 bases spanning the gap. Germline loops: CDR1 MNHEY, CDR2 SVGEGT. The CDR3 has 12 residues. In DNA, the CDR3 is TGTGCCAGCAGGTCCCCCAGGAAGACCCAGTTCTTC. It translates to CASRSPRKTQFF.

CDR3 DNA: TGCAGTGCTAGAGACAGCGGGGGGACTAGGGACACTGAAGCTTTCTTT. Encoded protein: CSARDSGGTRDTEAFF. This chain links TRBV20-1 with TRBJ1-1, with D possibly matching TRBD1 (5 bases). Trimming took off 0 bases at V and 3 bases at J, with 17 bases between the two ends. There are 16 residues in the CDR3. Germline CDR1 is DFQATT and CDR2 is SNEGSKA (reference sequence).

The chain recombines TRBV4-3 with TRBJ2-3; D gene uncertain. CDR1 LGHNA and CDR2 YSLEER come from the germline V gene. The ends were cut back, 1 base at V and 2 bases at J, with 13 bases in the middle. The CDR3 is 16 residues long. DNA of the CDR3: TGCGCCAGCAGCCAAGGAGTCGACTTCTTCACAGATACGCAGTATTTT. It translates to CASSQGVDFFTDTQYF.

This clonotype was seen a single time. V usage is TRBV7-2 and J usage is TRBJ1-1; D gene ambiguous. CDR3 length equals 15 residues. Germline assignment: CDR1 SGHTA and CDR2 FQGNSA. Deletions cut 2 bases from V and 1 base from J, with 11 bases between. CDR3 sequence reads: CASSLYTVTNTEAFF. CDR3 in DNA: TGTGCCAGCAGCTTATATACAGTTACGAACACTGAAGCTTTCTTT.

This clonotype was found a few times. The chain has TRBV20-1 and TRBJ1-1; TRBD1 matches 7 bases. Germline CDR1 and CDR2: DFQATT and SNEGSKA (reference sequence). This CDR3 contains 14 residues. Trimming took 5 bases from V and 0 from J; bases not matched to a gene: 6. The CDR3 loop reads CSAEGAGMNTEAFF. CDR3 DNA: TGCAGTGCTGAGGGGGCAGGCATGAACACTGAAGCTTTCTTT.

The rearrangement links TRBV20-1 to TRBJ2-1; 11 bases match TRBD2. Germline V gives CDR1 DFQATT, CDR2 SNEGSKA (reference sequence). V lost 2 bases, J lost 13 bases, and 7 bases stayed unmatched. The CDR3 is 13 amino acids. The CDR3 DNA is TGCAGTGCTAGAAACCCGACTAGCGGGGTTCAGTTCTTC. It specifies CSARNPTSGVQFF.

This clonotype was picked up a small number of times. The DNA of the CDR3 is TGTGCCAGCAGCACCTCGACAGGGGGCTATGGCTACACCTTC. It yields the protein CASSTSTGGYGYTF. This chain connects TRBV5-6 to TRBJ1-2, with 9 positions matching TRBD1. This CDR3 has 14 residues. Germline CDR1 reads SGHDT; CDR2 reads YYEEEE. V lost 4 bases and J lost 4; bases outside the gene matches: 5.

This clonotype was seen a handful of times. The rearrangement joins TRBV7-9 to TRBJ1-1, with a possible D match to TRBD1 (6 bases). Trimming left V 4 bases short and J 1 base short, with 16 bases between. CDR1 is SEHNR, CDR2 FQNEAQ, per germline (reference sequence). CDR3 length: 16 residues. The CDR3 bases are TGTGCCAGCAGCTCAGTAAAGACAGGAGGGAACACTGAAGCTTTCTTT. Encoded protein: CASSSVKTGGNTEAFF.

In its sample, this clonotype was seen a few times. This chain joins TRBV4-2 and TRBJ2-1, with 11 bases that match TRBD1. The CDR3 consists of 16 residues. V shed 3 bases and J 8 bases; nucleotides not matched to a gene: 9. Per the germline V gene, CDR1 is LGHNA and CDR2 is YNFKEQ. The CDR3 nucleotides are TGTGCCAGCAGCCAGGCCGGGACAGGGGGTTTGGATGAGCAGTTCTTC. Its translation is CASSQAGTGGLDEQFF.

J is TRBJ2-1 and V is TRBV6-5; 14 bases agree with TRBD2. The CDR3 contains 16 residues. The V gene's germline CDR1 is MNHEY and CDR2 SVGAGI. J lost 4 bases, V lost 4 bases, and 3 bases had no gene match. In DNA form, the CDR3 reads TGTGCCAGCAGTTCTGGGACTAGCGGGGGATACAATGAGCAGTTCTTC. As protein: CASSSGTSGGYNEQFF.

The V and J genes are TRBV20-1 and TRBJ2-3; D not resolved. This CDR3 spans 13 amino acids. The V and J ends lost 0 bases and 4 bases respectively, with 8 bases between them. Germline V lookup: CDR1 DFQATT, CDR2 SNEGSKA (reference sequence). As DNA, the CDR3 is TGCAGTGCTAGAGATTGGGCTTCAGATACGCAGTATTTT. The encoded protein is CSARDWASDTQYF.

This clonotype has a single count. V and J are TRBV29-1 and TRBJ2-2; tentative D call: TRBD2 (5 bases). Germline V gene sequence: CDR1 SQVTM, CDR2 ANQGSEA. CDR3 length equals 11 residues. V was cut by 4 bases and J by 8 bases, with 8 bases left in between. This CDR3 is CSVGLSGELFF. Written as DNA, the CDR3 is TGCAGCGTTGGACTATCGGGGGAGCTGTTTTTT.

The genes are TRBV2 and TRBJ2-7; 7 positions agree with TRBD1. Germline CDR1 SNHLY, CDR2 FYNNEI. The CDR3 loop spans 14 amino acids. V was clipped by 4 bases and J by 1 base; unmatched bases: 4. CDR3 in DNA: TGTGCCAGCAGTGCGGGACAGTTATCCTACGAGCAGTACTTC. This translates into CASSAGQLSYEQYF.

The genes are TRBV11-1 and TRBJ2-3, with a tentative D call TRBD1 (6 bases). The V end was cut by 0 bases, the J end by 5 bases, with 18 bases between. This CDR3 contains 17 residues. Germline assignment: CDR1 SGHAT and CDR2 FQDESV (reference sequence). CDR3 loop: CASSLAGRRGRKDTQYF. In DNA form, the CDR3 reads TGTGCCAGCAGCTTAGCAGGGCGCAGGGGCCGTAAAGATACGCAGTATTTT.

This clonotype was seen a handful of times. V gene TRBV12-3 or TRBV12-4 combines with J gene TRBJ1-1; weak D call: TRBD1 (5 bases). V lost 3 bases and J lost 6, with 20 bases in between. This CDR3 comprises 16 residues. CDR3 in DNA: TGTGCCAGCAGTTTTAGTCAGGGTGGTTCTTTGCCTGAAGCTTTCTTT. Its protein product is CASSFSQGGSLPEAFF.

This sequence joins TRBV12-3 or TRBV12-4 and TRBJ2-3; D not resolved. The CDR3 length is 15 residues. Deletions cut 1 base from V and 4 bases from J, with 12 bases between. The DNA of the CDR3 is TGTGCCAGCAGTTTAGGAAGGGATGTCGCAGATACGCAGTATTTT. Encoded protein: CASSLGRDVADTQYF.

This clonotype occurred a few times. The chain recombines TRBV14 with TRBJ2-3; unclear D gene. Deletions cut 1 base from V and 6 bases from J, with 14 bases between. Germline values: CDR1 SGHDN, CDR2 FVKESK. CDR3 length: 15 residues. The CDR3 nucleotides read TGTGCCAGCAGCCAAGGGAACGGGCGGCGGGATACGCAGTATTTT. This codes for CASSQGNGRRDTQYF.